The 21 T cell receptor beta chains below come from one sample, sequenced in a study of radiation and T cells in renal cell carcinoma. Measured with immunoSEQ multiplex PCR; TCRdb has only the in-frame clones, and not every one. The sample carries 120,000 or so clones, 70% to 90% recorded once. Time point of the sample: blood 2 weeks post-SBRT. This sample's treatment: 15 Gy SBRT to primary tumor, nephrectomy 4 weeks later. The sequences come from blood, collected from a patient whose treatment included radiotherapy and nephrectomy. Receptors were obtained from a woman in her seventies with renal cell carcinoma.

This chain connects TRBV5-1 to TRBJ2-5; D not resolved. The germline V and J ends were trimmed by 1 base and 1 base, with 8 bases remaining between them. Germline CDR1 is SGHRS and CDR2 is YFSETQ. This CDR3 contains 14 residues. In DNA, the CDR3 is TGCGCCAGCAGCTTGCAAGGCTTCCAAGAGACCCAGTACTTC. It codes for CASSLQGFQETQYF.

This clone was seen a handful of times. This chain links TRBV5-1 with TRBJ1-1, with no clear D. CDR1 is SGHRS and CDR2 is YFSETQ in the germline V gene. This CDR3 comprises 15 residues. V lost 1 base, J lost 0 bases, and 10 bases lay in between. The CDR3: CASSLSGTMNTEAFF. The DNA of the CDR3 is TGCGCCAGCAGCTTGTCGGGCACTATGAACACTGAAGCTTTCTTT. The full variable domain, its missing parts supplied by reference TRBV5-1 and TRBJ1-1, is KAGVTQTPRYLIKTRGQQVTLSCSPISGHRSVSWYQQTPGQGLQFLFEYFSETQRNKGNFPGRFSGRQFSNSRSEMNVSTLELGDSALYLCASSLSGTMNTEAFFGQGTRLTVV.

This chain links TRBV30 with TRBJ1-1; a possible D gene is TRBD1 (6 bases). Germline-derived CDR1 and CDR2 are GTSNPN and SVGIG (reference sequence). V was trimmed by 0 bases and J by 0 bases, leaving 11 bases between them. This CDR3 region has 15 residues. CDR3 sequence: CAWSVRGVVNTEAFF. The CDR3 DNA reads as TGTGCCTGGAGTGTCAGGGGAGTAGTGAACACTGAAGCTTTCTTT.

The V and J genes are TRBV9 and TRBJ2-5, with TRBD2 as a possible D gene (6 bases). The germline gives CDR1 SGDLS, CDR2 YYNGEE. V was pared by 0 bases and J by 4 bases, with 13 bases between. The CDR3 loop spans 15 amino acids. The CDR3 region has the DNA TGTGCCAGCAGCGTAGACGCACTAGCCGCAGAGACCCAGTACTTC. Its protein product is CASSVDALAAETQYF.

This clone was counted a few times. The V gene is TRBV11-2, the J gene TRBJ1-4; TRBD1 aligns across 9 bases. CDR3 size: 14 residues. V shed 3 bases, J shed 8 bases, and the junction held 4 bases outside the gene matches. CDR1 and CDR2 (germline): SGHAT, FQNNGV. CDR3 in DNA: TGTGCCAGCAGCTTGGACAGGGGTGGCGAAAAACTGTTTTTT. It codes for CASSLDRGGEKLFF.

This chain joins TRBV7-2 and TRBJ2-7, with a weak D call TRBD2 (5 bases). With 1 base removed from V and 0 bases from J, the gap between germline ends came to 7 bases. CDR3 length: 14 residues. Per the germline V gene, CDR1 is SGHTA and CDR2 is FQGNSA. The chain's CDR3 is CASSLVASSYEQYF. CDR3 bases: TGTGCCAGCAGCTTAGTAGCGAGCTCCTACGAGCAGTACTTC.

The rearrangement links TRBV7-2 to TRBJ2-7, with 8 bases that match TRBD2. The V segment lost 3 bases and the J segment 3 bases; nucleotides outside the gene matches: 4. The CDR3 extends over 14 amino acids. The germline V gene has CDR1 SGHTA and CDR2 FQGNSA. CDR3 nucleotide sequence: TGTGCCAGCAGCTTCGGGGGACTAGTCTACGAGCAGTACTTC. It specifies CASSFGGLVYEQYF.

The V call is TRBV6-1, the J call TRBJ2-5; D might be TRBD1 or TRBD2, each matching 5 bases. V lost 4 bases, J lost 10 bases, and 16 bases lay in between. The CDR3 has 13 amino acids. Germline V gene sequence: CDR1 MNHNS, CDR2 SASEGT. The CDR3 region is CASSGDLRGRQYF. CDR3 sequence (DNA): TGTGCCAGCAGTGGAGACCTACGGGGCCGCCAGTACTTC.

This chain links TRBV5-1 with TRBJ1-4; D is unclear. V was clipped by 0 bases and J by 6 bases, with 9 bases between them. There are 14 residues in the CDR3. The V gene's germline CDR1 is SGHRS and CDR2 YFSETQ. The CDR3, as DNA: TGCGCCAGCAGCTTGGGGGTGGTAGATGAAAAACTGTTTTTT. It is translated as CASSLGVVDEKLFF.

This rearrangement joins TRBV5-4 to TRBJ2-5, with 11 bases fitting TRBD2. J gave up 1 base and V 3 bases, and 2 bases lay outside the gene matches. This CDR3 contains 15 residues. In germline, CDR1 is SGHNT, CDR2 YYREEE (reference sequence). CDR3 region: CASSSGLAVQETQYF. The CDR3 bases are TGTGCCAGCAGCTCGGGACTAGCGGTCCAAGAGACCCAGTACTTC.

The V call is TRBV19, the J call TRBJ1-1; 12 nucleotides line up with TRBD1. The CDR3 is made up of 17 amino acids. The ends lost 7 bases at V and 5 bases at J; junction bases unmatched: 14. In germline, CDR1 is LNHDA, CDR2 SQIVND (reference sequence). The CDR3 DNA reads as TGTGCCAGTATTCCAACCGGGACAGGGGGCTTAGGGACTGAAGCTTTCTTT. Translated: CASIPTGTGGLGTEAFF.

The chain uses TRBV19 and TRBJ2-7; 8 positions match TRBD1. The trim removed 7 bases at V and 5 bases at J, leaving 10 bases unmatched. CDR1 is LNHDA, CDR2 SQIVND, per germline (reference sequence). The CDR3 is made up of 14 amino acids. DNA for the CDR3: TGTGCCAGTATTGGGACAGGAGCTTATGACGAGCAGTACTTC. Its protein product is CASIGTGAYDEQYF.

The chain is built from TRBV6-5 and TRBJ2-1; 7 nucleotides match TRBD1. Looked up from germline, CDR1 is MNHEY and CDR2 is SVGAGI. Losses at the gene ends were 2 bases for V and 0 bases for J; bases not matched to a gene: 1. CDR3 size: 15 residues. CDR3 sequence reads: CASSYEGASYNEQFF. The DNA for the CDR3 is TGTGCCAGCAGTTACGAGGGGGCCTCCTACAATGAGCAGTTCTTC.

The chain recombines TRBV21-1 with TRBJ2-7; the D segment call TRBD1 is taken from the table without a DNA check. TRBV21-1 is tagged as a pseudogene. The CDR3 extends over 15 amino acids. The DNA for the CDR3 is TGTGCCAGCAGCATCCGGGACAGTCCCCCCTACGAGCAGTACTTC. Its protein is CASSIRDSPPYEQYF.

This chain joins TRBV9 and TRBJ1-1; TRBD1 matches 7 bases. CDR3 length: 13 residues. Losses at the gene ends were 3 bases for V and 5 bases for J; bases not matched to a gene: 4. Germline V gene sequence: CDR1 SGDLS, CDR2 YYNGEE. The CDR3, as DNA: TGTGCCAGCAGCGCAGGGGGAAGGACTGAAGCTTTCTTT. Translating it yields CASSAGGRTEAFF.

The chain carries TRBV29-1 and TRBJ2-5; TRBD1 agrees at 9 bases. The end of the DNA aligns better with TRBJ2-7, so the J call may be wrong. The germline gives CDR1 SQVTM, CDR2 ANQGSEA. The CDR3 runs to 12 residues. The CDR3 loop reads CSVDPGQGEQYF. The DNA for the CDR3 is TGCAGCGTTGACCCGGGACAGGGCGAGCAGTACTTC.

CDR3 in amino acids: CASPGGTGWKKGSYEQYF. The CDR3 DNA sequence: TGCGCCAGCCCCGGGGGGACAGGGTGGAAGAAGGGCTCCTACGAGCAGTACTTC. The chain employs TRBV23-1 and TRBJ2-7; 9 positions match TRBD1. TRBV23-1 is placed among ORFs of uncertain function. V shed 8 bases, J shed 0 bases, and the junction held 17 bases outside the gene matches. This CDR3 comprises 18 residues.

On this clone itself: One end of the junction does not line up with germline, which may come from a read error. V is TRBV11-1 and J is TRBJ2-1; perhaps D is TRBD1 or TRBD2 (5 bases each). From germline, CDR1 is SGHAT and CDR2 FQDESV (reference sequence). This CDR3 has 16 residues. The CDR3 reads CASSKRVGVSYNEQFF. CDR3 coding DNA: TGTGCAAGCAGCAAGAGGGTGGGGGTCTCCTACAATGAGCAGTTCTTC.

In nucleotides, the CDR3 is TGTGCCTGGAGTGTAGGGGGGAACACTGAAGCTTTCTTT. The encoded protein is CAWSVGGNTEAFF. The chain joins TRBV30 to TRBJ1-1; maybe TRBD1 (6 bases). CDR3 length equals 13 residues. V was trimmed by 0 bases and J by 1 base, leaving 6 bases between them. The V gene's germline CDR1 is GTSNPN and CDR2 SVGIG (reference sequence).

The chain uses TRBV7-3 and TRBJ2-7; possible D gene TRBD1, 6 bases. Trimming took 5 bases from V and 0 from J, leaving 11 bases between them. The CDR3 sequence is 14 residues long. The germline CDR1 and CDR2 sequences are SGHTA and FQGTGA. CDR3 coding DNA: TGTGCCAGCAGCCAACAGGGCAGCTCCTACGAGCAGTACTTC. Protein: CASSQQGSSYEQYF.

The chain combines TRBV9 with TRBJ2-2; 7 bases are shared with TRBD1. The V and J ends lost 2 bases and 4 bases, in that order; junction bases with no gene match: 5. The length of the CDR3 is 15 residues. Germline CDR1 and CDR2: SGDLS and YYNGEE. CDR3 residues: CASSVRDSITGELFF. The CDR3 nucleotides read TGTGCCAGCAGCGTCCGGGACAGTATCACCGGGGAGCTGTTTTTT. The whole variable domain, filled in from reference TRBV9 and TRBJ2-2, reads DSGVTQTPKHLITATGQRVTLRCSPRSGDLSVYWYQQSLDQGLQFLIQYYNGEERAKGNILERFSAQQFPDLHSELNLSSLELGDSALYFCASSVRDSITGELFFGEGSRLTVL.